This section outlines one T cell receptor beta chain sequence together with its context. What it recognizes is unknown. These data come from a study of shared clonotypes between healthy human individuals. The method was immunoSEQ multiplex PCR; TCRdb's version includes in-frame clones alone and lacks a portion of them. The profile covers 800,000 to 950,000 clones, with 90% to 97% appearing a single time and around 0.21% taken by the ten largest. CD45RO negativity and positive selection for CCR7 defined naive CD8 cells, a population that excluded terminally differentiated effector memory CD45RA+ cells. General study findings and limits: Four donors held 5% to 5.5% of naive CD4 clonotypes in common. Sampling covered blood only; tissue repertoires likely differ.

The sample comprised naive CD8+ T cells sorted from blood. This sequence was found in a man aged 25-45 years in good health.

In nucleotides, the CDR3 is TGTGCCAGCAGCTTAGGACAAAGAGACGGCTACACCTTC. Translated: CASSLGQRDGYTF. The chain links TRBV7-9 to TRBJ1-2; D uncertain. The CDR3 loop spans 13 amino acids. V was shortened by 1 base and J by 8 bases, with 11 bases between the two germline ends. Germline V gene data show CDR1 as SEHNR and CDR2 as FQNEAQ (reference sequence).